Listed below are T cell receptor beta chains from one sample, sequenced in a study of OX40 agonist ivuxolimab in advanced cancers. Method: immunoSEQ multiplex PCR; TCRdb's copy keeps in-frame clones and lacks some. The sample yields roughly 15,000 clones, about 80% seen once. Here the sequenced sample was CD4+ or CD8+ T cells sorted from blood, taken in a trial of the OX40 agonist ivuxolimab. The receptors stem from an adult with an advanced solid tumor such as melanoma, head and neck, liver or kidney cancer. Both conserved end residues are part of each CDR3. D genes are given only for firm matches. The size field is filled for only some rows; it gives once, few, many or a size class.

D gene: .
clone size: .
V gene: TRBV30
CDR3 length: 15
J gene: TRBJ2-3
CDR3 protein: CAWSVPRDLTDTQYF
CDR3 DNA: TGTGCCTGGAGTGTCCCACGGGATCTCACAGATACGCAGTATTTT

D gene: .
clone size: .
V gene: TRBV11-3
CDR3 length: 16
J gene: TRBJ2-1
CDR3 protein: CASSTQAYGWRSEQFF
CDR3 DNA: TGTGCCAGCAGCACACAAGCTTACGGGTGGAGGAGTGAGCAGTTCTTC

D gene: .
clone size: .
V gene: TRBV2
CDR3 length: 12
J gene: TRBJ1-2
CDR3 protein: CASSGLIYGYTF
CDR3 DNA: TGTGCCAGCAGTGGCTTGATCTATGGCTACACCTTC

D gene: TRBD1
clone size: .
V gene: TRBV7-9
CDR3 length: 16
J gene: TRBJ2-7
CDR3 protein: CASSLVVLGTGAEQYF
CDR3 DNA: TGTGCCAGCAGCTTAGTAGTATTAGGGACAGGGGCCGAGCAGTACTTC

D gene: TRBD2
clone size: .
V gene: TRBV10-2
CDR3 length: 12
J gene: TRBJ2-1
CDR3 protein: CASSLAGAEQFF
CDR3 DNA: TGCGCCAGCAGCCTAGCGGGAGCTGAGCAGTTCTTC

D gene: TRBD1
clone size: .
V gene: TRBV6-5
CDR3 length: 15
J gene: TRBJ2-7
CDR3 protein: CAISPTGGIAYEQYF
CDR3 DNA: TGTGCCATCAGCCCCACAGGGGGTATTGCTTACGAGCAGTACTTC

D gene: .
clone size: .
V gene: TRBV2
CDR3 length: 16
J gene: TRBJ2-4
CDR3 protein: CASSEVSDLAKNIQYF
CDR3 DNA: TGTGCCAGCAGTGAAGTTTCAGATCTAGCCAAAAACATTCAGTACTTC

D gene: .
clone size: few
V gene: TRBV30
CDR3 length: 14
J gene: TRBJ1-5
CDR3 protein: CAWTGRYSNQPQHF
CDR3 DNA: TGTGCCTGGACCGGCCGATATAGCAATCAGCCCCAGCATTTT

D gene: .
clone size: .
V gene: TRBV2
CDR3 length: 12
J gene: TRBJ2-7
CDR3 protein: CASRAAFLEQYF
CDR3 DNA: TGTGCCAGCAGGGCGGCATTTCTCGAGCAGTACTTC

D gene: .
clone size: .
V gene: TRBV30
CDR3 length: 13
J gene: TRBJ1-2
CDR3 protein: CAWSGNSGYGYTF
CDR3 DNA: TGTGCCTGGAGTGGGAACAGTGGGTATGGCTACACCTTC

D gene: .
clone size: .
V gene: TRBV11-2
CDR3 length: 14
J gene: TRBJ2-5
CDR3 protein: CASSFSGGSETQYF
CDR3 DNA: TGTGCCAGCAGCTTTTCTGGGGGCTCTGAGACCCAGTACTTC

D gene: TRBD1
clone size: medium-sized
V gene: TRBV11-2
CDR3 length: 14
J gene: TRBJ1-2
CDR3 protein: CASSLVGQGSGYTF
CDR3 DNA: TGTGCCAGCAGCTTAGTGGGACAGGGAAGTGGCTACACCTTC

D gene: .
clone size: few
V gene: TRBV2
CDR3 length: 14
J gene: TRBJ1-1
CDR3 protein: CASIWRGMNTEAFF
CDR3 DNA: TGTGCCAGCATCTGGCGGGGTATGAACACTGAAGCTTTCTTT

D gene: TRBD2
clone size: once
V gene: TRBV4-2
CDR3 length: 14
J gene: TRBJ2-7
CDR3 protein: CASSLSGAHYEQYF
CDR3 DNA: TGTGCCAGCAGCCTTAGCGGGGCCCACTACGAGCAGTACTTC

D gene: TRBD2
clone size: .
V gene: TRBV29-1
CDR3 length: 14
J gene: TRBJ2-1
CDR3 protein: CSALLAESYNEQFF
CDR3 DNA: TGCAGCGCTCTACTAGCGGAAAGCTACAATGAGCAGTTCTTC

D gene: .
clone size: once
V gene: TRBV5-5
CDR3 length: 15
J gene: TRBJ2-1
CDR3 protein: CASSLEGVSYNEQFF
CDR3 DNA: TGTGCCAGCAGCTTGGAGGGGGTGTCCTACAATGAGCAGTTCTTC

D gene: .
clone size: .
V gene: TRBV5-1
CDR3 length: 17
J gene: TRBJ2-2
CDR3 protein: CASSLDGEGANTGELFF
CDR3 DNA: TGCGCCAGCAGCTTGGATGGGGAAGGGGCGAACACCGGGGAGCTGTTTTTT

D gene: .
clone size: .
V gene: TRBV7-9
CDR3 length: 11
J gene: TRBJ2-3
CDR3 protein: CASKGTDTQYF
CDR3 DNA: TGTGCCAGCAAAGGGACAGATACGCAGTATTTT

D gene: TRBD2
clone size: .
V gene: TRBV28
CDR3 length: 13
J gene: TRBJ2-7
CDR3 protein: CASVLAGSYEQYF
CDR3 DNA: TGTGCCAGCGTACTAGCGGGGTCCTACGAGCAGTACTTC

D gene: TRBD2
clone size: .
V gene: TRBV28
CDR3 length: 14
J gene: TRBJ2-5
CDR3 protein: CASSERESQETQYF
CDR3 DNA: TGTGCCAGCAGTGAGCGGGAGTCCCAAGAGACCCAGTACTTC

D gene: .
clone size: .
V gene: TRBV30
CDR3 length: 13
J gene: TRBJ1-2
CDR3 protein: CAWGLGPTYGYTF
CDR3 DNA: TGTGCCTGGGGCCTGGGACCGACCTATGGCTACACCTTC

D gene: TRBD1
clone size: .
V gene: TRBV12-5
CDR3 length: 17
J gene: TRBJ2-5
CDR3 protein: CASGPDRQGVVGETQYF
CDR3 DNA: TGTGCTAGTGGTCCCGACCGACAGGGGGTCGTCGGAGAGACCCAGTACTTC

D gene: .
clone size: few
V gene: TRBV27
CDR3 length: 15
J gene: TRBJ1-2
CDR3 protein: CASSLHTRAGSGYTF
CDR3 DNA: TGTGCCAGCAGTCTACACACCCGTGCTGGTTCTGGCTACACCTTC

D gene: .
clone size: .
V gene: TRBV29-1
CDR3 length: 14
J gene: TRBJ1-2
CDR3 protein: CSVPPGGGDYGYTF
CDR3 DNA: TGCAGCGTCCCACCCGGGGGGGGCGACTATGGCTACACCTTC

D gene: .
clone size: few
V gene: TRBV27
CDR3 length: 14
J gene: TRBJ2-1
CDR3 protein: CASRSQSSYNEQFF
CDR3 DNA: TGTGCCAGCAGATCACAGAGCTCCTACAATGAGCAGTTCTTC

D gene: .
clone size: medium-sized
V gene: TRBV7-9
CDR3 length: 14
J gene: TRBJ1-2
CDR3 protein: CASSSADWCYGYTF
CDR3 DNA: TGTGCCAGCAGCTCGGCAGACTGGTGCTATGGCTACACCTTC

D gene: .
clone size: .
V gene: TRBV4-1
CDR3 length: 12
J gene: TRBJ2-4
CDR3 protein: CASSGRTGIQYF
CDR3 DNA: TGCGCCAGCAGCGGGCGGACGGGCATTCAGTACTTC

D gene: TRBD2
clone size: .
V gene: TRBV7-9
CDR3 length: 16
J gene: TRBJ2-1
CDR3 protein: CASSLERLAGGPEQFF
CDR3 DNA: TGTGCCAGCAGCTTAGAACGGCTAGCGGGGGGGCCCGAGCAGTTCTTC

D gene: .
clone size: .
V gene: TRBV5-4
CDR3 length: 11
J gene: TRBJ2-7
CDR3 protein: CASSFAYEQYF
CDR3 DNA: TGTGCCAGCAGCTTCGCCTACGAGCAGTACTTC

D gene: TRBD1
clone size: .
V gene: TRBV6-5
CDR3 length: 15
J gene: TRBJ2-7
CDR3 protein: CASSPATGTGTEQYF
CDR3 DNA: TGTGCCAGCAGTCCAGCTACTGGGACAGGGACCGAGCAGTACTTC

D gene: .
clone size: .
V gene: TRBV7-9
CDR3 length: 14
J gene: TRBJ1-5
CDR3 protein: CASSLTDSNQPQHF
CDR3 DNA: TGTGCCAGCAGCTTGACGGATAGCAATCAGCCCCAGCATTTT

D gene: .
clone size: .
V gene: TRBV9
CDR3 length: 15
J gene: TRBJ2-3
CDR3 protein: CASSVDGTPRDTQYF
CDR3 DNA: TGTGCCAGCAGCGTAGATGGGACTCCCCGGGATACGCAGTATTTT

D gene: .
clone size: .
V gene: TRBV6-1
CDR3 length: 14
J gene: TRBJ2-6
CDR3 protein: CASSVDSGANVLTF
CDR3 DNA: TGTGCCAGCAGTGTGGACTCTGGGGCCAACGTCCTGACTTTC

D gene: .
clone size: .
V gene: TRBV5-6
CDR3 length: 11
J gene: TRBJ2-7
CDR3 protein: CASSYSYEQYF
CDR3 DNA: TGTGCCAGCAGCTACAGCTACGAGCAGTACTTC

D gene: .
clone size: .
V gene: TRBV11-2
CDR3 length: 14
J gene: TRBJ1-1
CDR3 protein: CASSLTTGNTEAFF
CDR3 DNA: TGTGCCAGCAGTTTAACAACGGGGAACACTGAAGCTTTCTTT

D gene: .
clone size: .
V gene: TRBV4-2
CDR3 length: 15
J gene: TRBJ1-4
CDR3 protein: CASSQRVGTNEKLFF
CDR3 DNA: TGTGCCAGCAGCCAGAGGGTCGGGACTAATGAAAAACTGTTTTTT

D gene: .
clone size: .
V gene: TRBV6-5
CDR3 length: 13
J gene: TRBJ1-2
CDR3 protein: CASSTAGGYGYTF
CDR3 DNA: TGTGCCAGCAGTACCGCTGGGGGCTATGGCTACACCTTC

D gene: .
clone size: once
V gene: TRBV9
CDR3 length: 13
J gene: TRBJ2-7
CDR3 protein: CASSVTDSYEQYF
CDR3 DNA: TGTGCCAGCAGCGTAACAGATTCCTACGAGCAGTACTTC

D gene: .
clone size: .
V gene: TRBV15
CDR3 length: 15
J gene: TRBJ1-5
CDR3 protein: CATSRDRAGNQPQHF
CDR3 DNA: TGTGCCACCAGCAGAGATAGGGCAGGCAATCAGCCCCAGCATTTT

D gene: .
clone size: large
V gene: TRBV6-5
CDR3 length: 15
J gene: TRBJ1-2
CDR3 protein: CASSYSADPNYGYTF
CDR3 DNA: TGTGCCAGCAGTTACTCGGCGGACCCTAACTATGGCTACACCTTC

D gene: TRBD1
clone size: .
V gene: TRBV7-2
CDR3 length: 17
J gene: TRBJ2-7
CDR3 protein: CASRLFPGQGVSYEQYF
CDR3 DNA: TGTGCCAGCAGACTTTTCCCGGGACAGGGGGTTTCCTACGAGCAGTACTTC

D gene: TRBD2
clone size: .
V gene: TRBV19
CDR3 length: 17
J gene: TRBJ2-2
CDR3 protein: CASSAARAGVGTGELFF
CDR3 DNA: TGTGCCAGTAGTGCGGCCCGAGCGGGGGTTGGGACCGGGGAGCTGTTTTTT

D gene: .
clone size: once
V gene: TRBV10-3
CDR3 length: 14
J gene: TRBJ2-7
CDR3 protein: CAIGVPGATYEQYF
CDR3 DNA: TGTGCCATCGGGGTCCCAGGGGCCACCTACGAGCAGTACTTC

D gene: .
clone size: .
V gene: TRBV13
CDR3 length: 13
J gene: TRBJ1-5
CDR3 protein: CASGLGGNQPQHF
CDR3 DNA: TGTGCCAGCGGTCTAGGGGGCAATCAGCCCCAGCATTTT

D gene: .
clone size: .
V gene: TRBV30
CDR3 length: 14
J gene: TRBJ1-1
CDR3 protein: CAWNPYLGLSEAFF
CDR3 DNA: TGTGCCTGGAACCCGTATTTAGGACTCTCTGAAGCTTTCTTT

D gene: .
clone size: .
V gene: TRBV7-8
CDR3 length: 15
J gene: TRBJ2-7
CDR3 protein: CASSHGSARAYEQYF
CDR3 DNA: TGTGCCAGCAGCCATGGGTCGGCTAGGGCCTACGAGCAGTACTTC

D gene: .
clone size: once
V gene: TRBV2
CDR3 length: 14
J gene: TRBJ1-5
CDR3 protein: CASNNAQHSQPQHF
CDR3 DNA: TGTGCCAGCAATAATGCGCAACATAGTCAGCCCCAGCATTTT

D gene: .
clone size: few
V gene: TRBV7-9
CDR3 length: 12
J gene: TRBJ1-2
CDR3 protein: CATQGIEDGYTF
CDR3 DNA: TGTGCCACGCAGGGGATCGAGGATGGCTACACCTTC

D gene: .
clone size: .
V gene: TRBV6-1
CDR3 length: 13
J gene: TRBJ1-1
CDR3 protein: CASRLNRAVEAFF
CDR3 DNA: TGTGCCAGCAGGCTCAACAGGGCTGTTGAAGCTTTCTTT

D gene: .
clone size: .
V gene: TRBV10-3
CDR3 length: 16
J gene: TRBJ1-5
CDR3 protein: CATSQVLDSSNQPQHF
CDR3 DNA: TGTGCCACCTCACAGGTGCTGGACTCGAGCAATCAGCCCCAGCATTTT

D gene: .
clone size: .
V gene: TRBV29-1
CDR3 length: 11
J gene: TRBJ2-7
CDR3 protein: CSVPLLGEQYF
CDR3 DNA: TGCAGCGTTCCTCTATTGGGCGAGCAGTACTTC

D gene: TRBD1
clone size: .
V gene: TRBV28
CDR3 length: 15
J gene: TRBJ2-7
CDR3 protein: CASSPLGTGYYEQYF
CDR3 DNA: TGTGCCAGCAGCCCCCTCGGGACAGGGTACTACGAGCAGTACTTC

D gene: .
clone size: .
V gene: TRBV11-2
CDR3 length: 16
J gene: TRBJ1-4
CDR3 protein: CASSTPEAGTNEKLFF
CDR3 DNA: TGTGCCAGCAGCACCCCCGAGGCCGGAACTAATGAAAAACTGTTTTTT

D gene: TRBD2
clone size: .
V gene: TRBV4-1
CDR3 length: 16
J gene: TRBJ2-1
CDR3 protein: CASSPKLAGAGNEQFF
CDR3 DNA: TGCGCCAGCAGCCCTAAACTAGCGGGAGCAGGCAATGAGCAGTTCTTC

D gene: .
clone size: .
V gene: TRBV5-1
CDR3 length: 14
J gene: TRBJ2-7
CDR3 protein: CASSLGTGGYEQYF
CDR3 DNA: TGCGCCAGCAGCTTGGGGACCGGGGGCTACGAGCAGTACTTC

D gene: .
clone size: .
V gene: TRBV11-2
CDR3 length: 13
J gene: TRBJ2-1
CDR3 protein: CASSLARYVEQFF
CDR3 DNA: TGTGCCAGCAGCTTAGCTAGATATGTTGAGCAGTTCTTC

D gene: .
clone size: .
V gene: TRBV12-5
CDR3 length: 11
J gene: TRBJ2-7
CDR3 protein: CASGPPYEQYF
CDR3 DNA: TGTGCTAGTGGTCCGCCCTACGAGCAGTACTTC

D gene: TRBD1
clone size: once
V gene: TRBV5-6
CDR3 length: 15
J gene: TRBJ1-4
CDR3 protein: CASSLAGQGYEKLFF
CDR3 DNA: TGTGCCAGCTCTTTGGCGGGACAGGGTTATGAAAAACTGTTTTTT

D gene: .
clone size: large
V gene: TRBV5-6
CDR3 length: 14
J gene: TRBJ1-3
CDR3 protein: CASSRTEHRNTIYF
CDR3 DNA: TGTGCCAGCAGCCGGACGGAGCATCGAAACACCATATATTTT

D gene: .
clone size: .
V gene: TRBV6-1
CDR3 length: 15
J gene: TRBJ2-5
CDR3 protein: CASSVIQEGGETQYF
CDR3 DNA: TGTGCCAGCAGTGTCATCCAGGAGGGTGGAGAGACCCAGTACTTC